This passage covers 27 T cell receptor beta chains from one sample sequenced in a study of T cell repertoires in cytomegalovirus infection. No antigen is known for these receptors. One entry per CDR3 protein, called by TCRdb with MiXCR from the reads. The sample has about 480,000 distinct CDR3 sequences; about 33% are singletons. Material: cultured PBMCs, obtained from culture after CMV antigen stimulation. Receptors originate from a human donor in good health (CMV status not recorded). Some clones in this sample may be carry-over from other donors' samples.

DNA for the CDR3: TGTGCCAGCTCACCACCGGGGGCAGTCCGCACAGATACGCAGTATTTT. Protein: CASSPPGAVRTDTQYF. This chain connects TRBV18 to TRBJ2-3, with a possible D match to TRBD1 (6 bases). Germline CDR1 reads KGHSH; CDR2 reads LQKENI. The CDR3 runs 16 residues. Between the trimmed V and J ends, which lost 0 bases and 1 base, there was a span of 11 bases.

This chain links TRBV12-3 or TRBV12-4 with TRBJ2-1; no definite D call. The CDR3 runs to 12 residues. Trimming removed 6 bases from V and 9 bases from J, with 12 bases in between. CDR3 sequence reads: CASSLPSIEQFF. In DNA, the CDR3 is TGTGCCAGCAGCCTCCCTAGTATTGAGCAGTTCTTC.

This rearrangement joins TRBV11-2 to TRBJ2-1; 8 nucleotides align to TRBD2. Looked up from germline, CDR1 is SGHAT and CDR2 is FQNNGV. The V gene end was trimmed by 10 bases and the J gene end by 2 bases; junction bases not matched to a gene: 10. The CDR3 runs 15 residues. The CDR3 loop is CAITKGAGAYNEQFF. The CDR3 DNA sequence: TGTGCCATTACAAAGGGAGCGGGAGCCTACAATGAGCAGTTCTTC.

J is TRBJ2-2 and V is TRBV12-3 or TRBV12-4; weak D call: TRBD1 (6 bases). The CDR3 runs 14 residues. V dropped 11 bases and J dropped 5 bases, with 18 bases sitting between them. In DNA form, the CDR3 reads TGTGCCGGATCACAGGGTTTGAGGACCGGGGAGCTGTTTTTT. It encodes CAGSQGLRTGELFF.

V and J are TRBV4-1 and TRBJ1-5; no reliable D call. Trimming cost V 1 base and J 2 bases, with 6 bases left between them. The CDR3 consists of 14 residues. The germline V gene encodes CDR1 MGHRA and CDR2 YSYEKL. CDR3 loop: CASSQGTGNQPQHF. The CDR3 nucleotides read TGCGCCAGCAGCCAAGGGACGGGCAATCAGCCCCAGCATTTT.

This clonotype was picked up a small number of times. This chain uses TRBV7-9 with TRBJ2-2; 14 positions agree with TRBD2. V lost 5 bases to trimming and J lost 4 bases; unmatched junction nucleotides: 9. The CDR3 spans 18 residues. Germline V lookup: CDR1 SEHNR, CDR2 FQNEAQ (reference sequence). CDR3 DNA: TGTGCCAGCAGCCCCAGACTAGCGGGAGGGCCTGGCACCGGGGAGCTGTTTTTT. The encoded protein is CASSPRLAGGPGTGELFF.

The genes are TRBV7-2 and TRBJ1-2; 9 nucleotides match TRBD1. The CDR3 contains 14 residues. Germline assignment: CDR1 SGHTA and CDR2 FQGNSA. The junction had 6 bases not matched to a gene; V was cut back by 5 bases and J by 5 bases. CDR3 residues: CASSPDRGDYGYTF. In DNA, the CDR3 is TGTGCCAGCAGCCCCGACAGGGGGGATTATGGCTACACCTTC.

For this clonotype: This could be a read error, since a much larger clone is one nucleotide away. The rearrangement joins TRBV7-2 to TRBJ2-5; 8 nucleotides align to TRBD1. Germline V gene data show CDR1 as SGHTA and CDR2 as FQGNSA. The V and J ends lost 4 bases and 4 bases, in that order; junction bases with no gene match: 11. This CDR3 comprises 16 residues. The CDR3 region is CASSSMAGGLGETQYF. The CDR3 region has the DNA TGTGCCAGCAGCTCAATGGCAGGGGGCTTGGGAGAGACCCAGTACTTC.

This clonotype has just a few counts. The chain recombines TRBV6-2 or TRBV6-3 with TRBJ2-5; D is unresolved. The CDR3 has 15 residues. Germline CDR1 MNHEY, CDR2 SVGEGT. Trimming removed 6 bases from V and 1 base from J, with 15 bases in between. CDR3: CASSSPTVIQETQYF. Written as DNA, the CDR3 is TGTGCCAGCAGCTCACCAACGGTAATCCAAGAGACCCAGTACTTC.

This chain connects TRBV6-6 to TRBJ2-1; 8 nucleotides line up with TRBD2. V lost 6 bases and J lost 9; bases outside the gene matches: 4. This CDR3 contains 12 residues. CDR1 is MNHNY, CDR2 SVGAGI, per germline (reference sequence). As DNA, the CDR3 is TGTGCCAGCAGCTGGACTAGCTCTGAGCAGTTCTTC. Translation: CASSWTSSEQFF.

V gene TRBV19 combines with J gene TRBJ2-7, with D possibly matching TRBD1 (6 bases). V was cut by 5 bases and J by 6 bases, with 14 bases left in between. CDR3 length: 13 amino acids. The germline CDR1 and CDR2 sequences are LNHDA and SQIVND (reference sequence). The CDR3 DNA reads TGTGCCAGTAGTGAAACAGGGCGCTCCGAGCAGTACGTC. It encodes CASSETGRSEQYV.

This chain uses TRBV4-2 with TRBJ1-6, with D uncertain. CDR1 LGHNA and CDR2 YNFKEQ come from the germline V gene. The length of the CDR3 is 15 residues. V gave up 0 bases and J gave up 6 bases, with 9 bases separating them. Here the CDR3 reads CASSQDLLANSPLHF. The CDR3 DNA sequence: TGTGCCAGCAGCCAAGATCTTTTGGCTAATTCACCCCTCCACTTT.

V gene TRBV28 combines with J gene TRBJ2-7; 7 bases line up with TRBD2. Germline CDR1 and CDR2: MDHEN and SYDVKM. V shed 3 bases, J shed 2 bases, and the junction held 4 bases outside the gene matches. CDR3 length equals 14 residues. The CDR3 DNA sequence: TGTGCCAGCAGTTTTCCCGCGGGAGCCTACGAGCAGTACTTC. It codes for CASSFPAGAYEQYF.

This clonotype is a singleton in its sample. The rearrangement joins TRBV11-2 to TRBJ2-5; D ambiguous. Germline V gene sequence: CDR1 SGHAT, CDR2 FQNNGV. This CDR3 spans 13 amino acids. Trimming left V 8 bases short and J 4 bases short, with 14 bases between. This CDR3 is CASGPGSLETQYF. The CDR3 coding sequence is TGTGCCAGCGGGCCCGGGTCCCTAGAGACCCAGTACTTC.

In its sample, this clonotype was seen many times. This chain joins TRBV7-2 and TRBJ1-2; a weak D match, TRBD1 (5 bases). The V gene lost 1 base and the J gene lost 7 bases, with 16 bases spanning the gap. In germline, CDR1 is SGHTA, CDR2 FQGNSA. This CDR3 is 15 amino acids long. The CDR3 here is CASSLVGQGVGGYTF. As DNA, the CDR3 is TGTGCCAGCAGCTTAGTAGGGCAGGGAGTTGGTGGCTACACCTTC.

In this sample, this clonotype turned up a few times. CDR3 nucleotide sequence: TGTGCCAGCAGTTACTCCGACGAGCGGGGGTATAGCAATCAGCCCCAGCATTTT. It yields the protein CASSYSDERGYSNQPQHF. This sequence joins TRBV6-2 or TRBV6-3 and TRBJ1-5, with D maybe TRBD1 (5 bases). Per germline, CDR1 MNHEY and CDR2 SVGEGT. The CDR3 extends over 18 amino acids. V was cut by 0 bases and J by 0 bases, with 15 bases left in between.

This clonotype was seen at least ten times. V usage is TRBV19 and J usage is TRBJ1-5; TRBD1 matches at 10 bases. Germline CDR1 and CDR2: LNHDA and SQIVND (reference sequence). V lost 8 bases, J lost 6 bases, and 10 bases stayed unmatched. The CDR3 has 15 residues. The CDR3 DNA reads as TGTGCCAGTGGCTCGCCATGGACAGGGGGTCAGCCCCAGCATTTT. Encoded protein: CASGSPWTGGQPQHF.

This clonotype was observed a single time. The chain links TRBV12-3 or TRBV12-4 to TRBJ2-1, with 10 positions matching TRBD1. Trimming at V came to 6 bases and at J to 7 bases, leaving 24 bases not matched to a gene. CDR3 size: 20 residues. CDR3 nucleotides: TGTGCCAGCAGCCCCCCTCCCGGGACAGGGGATTCCGCTGGGGTGAATGAGCAGTTCTTC. Protein product: CASSPPPGTGDSAGVNEQFF.

This clonotype was counted at least ten times. V is TRBV7-2 and J is TRBJ1-1; no definite D call. Trimming shortened V by 4 bases and J by 1 base, and 10 bases separated the two germline ends. Germline CDR1 and CDR2: SGHTA and FQGNSA. The CDR3 loop spans 14 amino acids. The CDR3 reads CASSSDLTNTEAFF. In DNA, the CDR3 is TGTGCCAGCAGCTCAGACCTCACGAACACTGAAGCTTTCTTT.

This clonotype has just a few counts. The rearrangement joins TRBV11-2 to TRBJ2-3; TRBD2 matches at 7 bases. Germline CDR1 is SGHAT and CDR2 is FQNNGV. CDR3 length equals 15 residues. With V trimmed by 5 bases and J by 2 bases, 7 bases remained unmatched. The CDR3 spells CASSPMAGDTDTQYF. The DNA for the CDR3 is TGTGCCAGCAGCCCCATGGCGGGGGACACAGATACGCAGTATTTT.

The J gene is TRBJ1-1, the V gene TRBV7-9; D ambiguous. The CDR3 has 14 amino acids. Trimming cost V 5 bases and J 1 base, with 11 bases left between them. Germline CDR1 reads SEHNR; CDR2 reads FQNEAQ (reference sequence). The CDR3 here is CASSNTAGNTEAFF. CDR3 coding DNA: TGTGCCAGCAGCAACACGGCGGGGAACACTGAAGCTTTCTTT.

The V call is TRBV19, the J call TRBJ2-7, with a weak D call TRBD2 (5 bases). The germline V gene encodes CDR1 LNHDA and CDR2 SQIVND (reference sequence). There are 13 residues in the CDR3. The ends were cut back, 5 bases at V and 1 base at J, with 9 bases in the middle. The CDR3 sequence: CASSWENSYEQYF. The DNA for the CDR3 is TGTGCCAGTAGTTGGGAGAATTCCTACGAGCAGTACTTC. Full variable domain (outside the CDR3, taken from reference TRBV19 and TRBJ2-7): DGGITQSPKYLFRKEGQNVTLSCEQNLNHDAMYWYRQDPGQGLRLIYYSQIVNDFQKGDIAEGYSVSREKKESFPLTVTSAQKNPTAFYLCASSWENSYEQYFGPGTRLTVT.

This chain links TRBV28 with TRBJ1-6; TRBD1 is a possible D gene (5 bases). V was cut by 3 bases and J by 6 bases, with 21 bases left in between. In germline, CDR1 is MDHEN, CDR2 SYDVKM. The CDR3 spans 18 residues. CDR3 coding DNA: TGTGCCAGCAGTTTGACATCCACTGGGACTGAATTTAATTCACCCCTCCACTTT. This gives the protein CASSLTSTGTEFNSPLHF.

As concerns this clonotype: An end of the junction differs from the germline gene, which may be a read error. V usage is TRBV4-1 and J usage is TRBJ2-2, with 8 nucleotides matching TRBD2. The CDR3 has 19 amino acids. CDR1 and CDR2 from the germline V gene are MGHRA and YSYEKL. Here the CDR3 DNA reads TGTGCCAGCAGCCAGGGTCCCGGGACTAGTGATAGAGACACCGGGGAGCTGTTTTTT. It yields the protein CASSQGPGTSDRDTGELFF.

The rearrangement joins TRBV11-2 to TRBJ2-5; 10 nucleotides match TRBD2. This CDR3 has 15 amino acids. After removal of 0 bases from V and 2 bases from J, the junction contained 0 bases not matched to a gene. Germline assignment: CDR1 SGHAT and CDR2 FQNNGV. The CDR3 loop is CASSLELAGQETQYF. CDR3 in DNA: TGTGCCAGCAGCTTAGAACTAGCGGGACAAGAGACCCAGTACTTC.

This clonotype has a handful of counts. The gene calls are TRBV19 and TRBJ2-5; tentatively, D is TRBD2 (6 bases). V dropped 6 bases and J dropped 2 bases, with 10 bases sitting between them. This CDR3 spans 13 amino acids. Germline V gene sequence: CDR1 LNHDA, CDR2 SQIVND (reference sequence). The CDR3 DNA sequence: TGTGCCAGTAGGGAGGGGACGCAAGAGACCCAGTACTTC. As protein: CASREGTQETQYF.

This clonotype was seen a few times. The chain is built from TRBV7-6 and TRBJ1-3; D unclear. The CDR3 totals 17 residues. Germline CDR1 SGHVS, CDR2 FNYEAQ. V lost 5 bases and J 0 bases, leaving 17 bases between the germline ends. The CDR3, as DNA: TGTGCCAGCAGCCTCGGCGGCGGCTTCTTCTCTGGAAACACCATATATTTT. This gives the protein CASSLGGGFFSGNTIYF. The full variable domain, with the rest looked up from reference TRBV7-6 and TRBJ1-3, is GAGVSQSPRYKVTKRGQDVALRCDPISGHVSLYWYRQALGQGPEFLTYFNYEAQQDKSGLPNDRFSAERPEGSISTLTIQRTEQRDSAMYRCASSLGGGFFSGNTIYFGEGSWLTVV.